This T cell receptor beta chain was captured by sequencing in a study of T cells in Graves' hyperthyroidism and ophthalmopathy. This CDR3 spans 16 amino acids. Germline CDR1 reads SGHRS; CDR2 reads YFSETQ. The ends lost 0 bases at V and 2 bases at J; junction bases unmatched: 3. Amplification targeted TCR beta CDR3 regions from RNA transcripts. Primed by the HTBI set, a first-round RT-PCR was run on the TCR CDR3. TCRdb re-analysed the multiplex PCR reads in MiXCR, keeping a single row per CDR3 protein. The data contain approximately 320,000 distinct CDR3 sequences, around 17% of them singletons. This clonotype was picked up many times.

What was sequenced was blood. This chain uses TRBV5-1 with TRBJ2-3; 10 bases match TRBD2. The source is a young man with Graves' hyperthyroidism. The CDR3 spells CASSLGTSGHTDTQYF. The CDR3 DNA sequence: TGCGCCAGCAGCTTGGGGACTAGCGGACACACAGATACGCAGTATTTT.